These 26 T cell receptor beta chains were sequenced from one sample in a study of sequential checkpoint blockade in melanoma (dated by TCRdb to the late 2010s). This specimen's treatment or condition label, per the study, means: randomized to nivolumab then ipilimumab (arm A) or the reverse (arm B). Library prep was done by the immunoSEQ multiplex PCR assay. TCRdb took over this immuneACCESS table, retaining in-frame rearrangements with V and J assigned. Such tables are incomplete; in checked studies, under half of the missing clones stem from an unresolved V gene, and the remainder is unexplained. This sample gives roughly 12,000 clones in total; roughly 77% of them show up just once. About a sixth of the sample belongs to the ten largest clones. Here the sequenced sample was CD8+ T cells sorted from blood (inferred from file names), taken from a patient given nivolumab and ipilimumab in sequence. These receptors came from a human donor with melanoma.

In this sample, this clone turned up a few times. The chain joins TRBV4-1 to TRBJ1-2; D perhaps matches TRBD1 (6 bases). The length of the CDR3 is 14 residues. CDR1 and CDR2 (germline): MGHRA, YSYEKL. Trimming took off 0 bases at V and 8 bases at J, with 13 bases between the two ends. CDR3: CASSQDLRGLGYTF. Here the CDR3 DNA reads TGCGCCAGCAGCCAAGATCTGCGGGGGCTAGGCTACACCTTC.

Concerning this clone: Additional DNA sequences in this sample encode the identical CDR3. The CDR3 sequence is CASSSPGVSTDTQYF. CDR3 nucleotide sequence: TGTGCCAGCAGCTCCCCAGGCGTTAGCACAGATACGCAGTATTTT. J is TRBJ2-3 and V is TRBV7-9, with unresolved D. This CDR3 contains 15 residues. Between the trimmed V and J ends, which lost 4 bases and 0 bases, there was a span of 11 bases. Germline V gene lookup returns CDR1 SEHNR and CDR2 FQNEAQ (reference sequence).

The chain couples TRBV7-3 to TRBJ2-2; 7 nucleotides match TRBD1. Germline V gene sequence: CDR1 SGHTA, CDR2 FQGTGA. The CDR3 is 16 amino acids. The J segment lost 3 bases and the V segment lost 5 bases, leaving 9 bases of the junction unmatched. The CDR3 sequence: CASSLPGGLDTGELFF. The CDR3 coding sequence is TGTGCCAGCAGCCTGCCAGGGGGTCTGGACACCGGGGAGCTGTTTTTT.

The rearrangement joins TRBV4-1 to TRBJ1-3, with D tentatively TRBD1 (5 bases). Germline V gene data show CDR1 as MGHRA and CDR2 as YSYEKL. This CDR3 region has 17 residues. The ends were cut back, 4 bases at V and 0 bases at J, with 16 bases in the middle. The CDR3 coding sequence is TGCGCCAGCAGCCGGGGGGGACCAGGCTCCTCTGGAAACACCATATATTTT. Protein product: CASSRGGPGSSGNTIYF.

The chain is built from TRBV6-6 and TRBJ2-1; D call uncertain. The CDR3 extends over 14 amino acids. Germline V CDR1 and CDR2: MNHNY, SVGAGI (reference sequence). With 0 bases removed from V and 6 bases from J, the gap between germline ends came to 9 bases. CDR3 bases: TGTGCCAGCAGTTACTCGAGCCGGAGCAATGAGCAGTTCTTC. Encoded protein: CASSYSSRSNEQFF.

Sample share makes this clone large. CDR3 bases: TGTGCCAGCAGCACCACAGCGGACCAAGAGACCCAGTACTTC. Protein sequence: CASSTTADQETQYF. The chain links TRBV21-1 to TRBJ2-5; TRBD2, the table's D call, lacks a check against the DNA. TRBV21-1 is a known pseudogene. The CDR3 loop spans 14 amino acids.

This chain uses TRBV7-9 with TRBJ2-5, with a possible D match to TRBD2 (7 bases). Judging by the DNA end, TRBJ2-7 fits better; the J call may be wrong. The CDR3 contains 16 residues. Germline V lookup: CDR1 SEHNR, CDR2 FQNEAQ (reference sequence). The CDR3 sequence: CASGLGGGSGIYEQYF. The CDR3 DNA follows: TGTGCCAGCGGACTGGGGGGGGGCAGCGGGATCTACGAGCAGTACTTC.

Only one count was recorded for this clone. The chain couples TRBV7-9 to TRBJ2-1; 8 bases align to TRBD2. The CDR3 has 16 amino acids. Trimming cost V 2 bases and J 7 bases; bases outside gene matches: 10. CDR1 SEHNR and CDR2 FQNEAQ come from the germline V gene (reference sequence). CDR3 in amino acids: CASSLKGGRLGNEQFF. The CDR3 region has the DNA TGTGCCAGCAGCTTAAAAGGCGGGAGGTTGGGGAATGAGCAGTTCTTC.

In this sample, this clone turned up a few times. This sequence joins TRBV30 and TRBJ2-6; TRBD1 agrees at 9 bases. V shed 8 bases and J 7 bases; nucleotides not matched to a gene: 15. The CDR3 has 16 amino acids. In germline, CDR1 is GTSNPN, CDR2 SVGIG (reference sequence). For the CDR3, the DNA is TGTGCCGGCTTCGGGGACAGGGCCTCTGAAGCCAACGTCCTGACTTTC. Translating it yields CAGFGDRASEANVLTF.

J is TRBJ2-5 and V is TRBV2; TRBD1 matches 9 bases. V lost 4 bases and J lost 5; bases outside the gene matches: 5. Germline assignment: CDR1 SNHLY and CDR2 FYNNEI. This CDR3 is 14 amino acids long. The CDR3 nucleotides are TGTGCCAGCAGTGGGGACAGGGCATTTGAGACCCAGTACTTC. It codes for CASSGDRAFETQYF.

The V gene is TRBV28, the J gene TRBJ1-1; tentatively, D is TRBD1 (6 bases). Germline CDR1 is MDHEN and CDR2 is SYDVKM. V was trimmed by 6 bases and J by 0 bases, leaving 17 bases between them. The length of the CDR3 is 16 residues. For the CDR3, the DNA is TGTGCCAGCAGCATCCTTGACAGGCCGATGAACACTGAAGCTTTCTTT. Translation gives CASSILDRPMNTEAFF.

This clone was counted once. The CDR3 DNA is TGTGCCAGCAGTTTAGAACAGTACAACACTGAAGCTTTCTTT. This codes for CASSLEQYNTEAFF. This chain connects TRBV28 to TRBJ1-1; D is unresolved. CDR1 and CDR2 (germline): MDHEN, SYDVKM. The V gene lost 2 bases and the J gene lost 2 bases, with 9 bases spanning the gap. The CDR3 has 14 amino acids. The full variable domain, rest sourced from reference TRBV28 and TRBJ1-1, is DVKVTQSSRYLVKRTGEKVFLECVQDMDHENMFWYRQDPGLGLRLIYFSYDVKMKEKGDIPEGYSVSREKKERFSLILESASTNQTSMYLCASSLEQYNTEAFFGQGTRLTVV.

This chain joins TRBV6-5 and TRBJ1-6; 8 nucleotides match TRBD1. Germline CDR1 reads MNHEY; CDR2 reads SVGAGI. This CDR3 spans 15 amino acids. V lost 4 bases to trimming and J lost 9 bases; unmatched junction nucleotides: 8. CDR3 sequence (DNA): TGTGCCAGCAGTTCAACGCCGGGACAGGCTTCACCCCTCCACTTT. This encodes CASSSTPGQASPLHF.

The chain recombines TRBV6-5 with TRBJ2-7, with a possible D match to TRBD1 (6 bases). Germline CDR1 MNHEY, CDR2 SVGAGI. This CDR3 region has 13 residues. Trimming shortened V by 4 bases and J by 7 bases, and 14 bases separated the two germline ends. The CDR3 sequence: CASSSVTGSEQYF. In DNA form, the CDR3 reads TGTGCCAGCAGTTCGGTCACAGGGAGTGAGCAGTACTTC.

The rearrangement joins TRBV19 to TRBJ1-3; D perhaps matches TRBD1 (6 bases). The germline V gene encodes CDR1 LNHDA and CDR2 SQIVND (reference sequence). This CDR3 spans 14 amino acids. Trimming cost V 3 bases and J 4 bases, with 10 bases left between them. For the CDR3, the DNA is TGTGCCAGTAGTATCAGGGGCTCCGGAAACACCATATATTTT. Amino acid sequence: CASSIRGSGNTIYF.

The count of this clone is one. The genes are TRBV29-1 and TRBJ1-1; no reliable D call. V lost 4 bases to trimming and J lost 6 bases, with 9 bases between them. Looked up from germline, CDR1 is SQVTM and CDR2 is ANQGSEA. The length of the CDR3 is 11 residues. For the CDR3, the DNA is TGCAGCGTTGGAGGATTCCCTGAAGCTTTCTTT. This sequence encodes CSVGGFPEAFF.

J is TRBJ2-1 and V is TRBV19; 8 bases align to TRBD2. Germline V CDR1 and CDR2: LNHDA, SQIVND (reference sequence). V trimming: 4 bases; J trimming: 0 bases; junction bases outside the gene matches: 20. The CDR3 sequence is 21 residues long. For the CDR3, the DNA is TGTGCCAGTAGTAGTGGGAGGCGGTATAGCGGGGTACTTAGCTCCTACAATGAGCAGTTCTTC. Encoded protein: CASSSGRRYSGVLSSYNEQFF.

V usage is TRBV9 and J usage is TRBJ1-3, with D hard to call. Germline CDR1 is SGDLS and CDR2 is YYNGEE. V was shortened by 3 bases and J by 0 bases, with 10 bases between the two germline ends. The CDR3 is 15 residues long. CDR3 DNA sequence: TGTGCCAGCAGCGGGAGGTTCCCCTCTGGAAACACCATATATTTT. Its translation is CASSGRFPSGNTIYF. Variable domain in full (rest from reference TRBV9 and TRBJ1-3): DSGVTQTPKHLITATGQRVTLRCSPRSGDLSVYWYQQSLDQGLQFLIQYYNGEERAKGNILERFSAQQFPDLHSELNLSSLELGDSALYFCASSGRFPSGNTIYFGEGSWLTVV.

On this clone: Distinct nucleotide sequences in the sample also encode this CDR3. The rearrangement uses TRBV9 and TRBJ1-1; 7 nucleotides agree with TRBD1. Trimming cost V 4 bases and J 4 bases; bases outside gene matches: 4. This CDR3 spans 13 amino acids. CDR1 is SGDLS, CDR2 YYNGEE, per germline. The CDR3 DNA reads as TGTGCCAGCAGCTCTAGACAGGGCACTGAAGCTTTCTTT. Translation gives CASSSRQGTEAFF.

The genes are TRBV9 and TRBJ1-4, with D unclear. Deletions cut 4 bases from V and 6 bases from J, with 10 bases between. From germline, CDR1 is SGDLS and CDR2 YYNGEE. The CDR3 has 13 residues. The chain's CDR3 is CASSMAGDEKLFF. The CDR3 DNA reads as TGTGCCAGCAGCATGGCCGGAGATGAAAAACTGTTTTTT. Supplemented by reference TRBV9 and TRBJ1-4, the full variable domain reads DSGVTQTPKHLITATGQRVTLRCSPRSGDLSVYWYQQSLDQGLQFLIQYYNGEERAKGNILERFSAQQFPDLHSELNLSSLELGDSALYFCASSMAGDEKLFFGSGTQLSVL.

V is TRBV9 and J is TRBJ1-3, with 9 bases that match TRBD1. The CDR3 consists of 17 residues. Germline CDR1 is SGDLS and CDR2 is YYNGEE. The trim removed 3 bases at V and 4 bases at J, leaving 11 bases unmatched. The CDR3 DNA reads as TGTGCCAGCAGCGGAAACCCCACGGACAGGGGCGGAAACACCATATATTTT. The encoded protein is CASSGNPTDRGGNTIYF.

A single count supports this clone. This chain joins TRBV7-8 and TRBJ2-7; TRBD1 matches 10 bases. Germline V gene data show CDR1 as SGHVS and CDR2 as FQNEAQ. Losses at the gene ends were 5 bases for V and 5 bases for J; bases not matched to a gene: 6. The CDR3 length is 14 residues. The CDR3 bases are TGTGCCAGCAGCGACCGGGACAGGGGCCACGAGCAGTACTTC. Translation gives CASSDRDRGHEQYF.

The chain is built from TRBV6-5 and TRBJ1-5; 7 positions match TRBD1. CDR1 and CDR2 from the germline V gene are MNHEY and SVGAGI. This CDR3 spans 15 amino acids. Losses at the gene ends were 2 bases for V and 4 bases for J; bases not matched to a gene: 5. The CDR3 coding sequence is TGTGCCAGCAGTTACGTGGCAGGGGGAAATCAGCCCCAGCATTTT. Translating gives CASSYVAGGNQPQHF.

The chain employs TRBV5-6 and TRBJ1-1, with TRBD1 matching over 9 bases. The CDR3 length is 12 residues. J gave up 8 bases and V 3 bases, and 2 bases lay outside the gene matches. CDR1 and CDR2 (germline): SGHDT, YYEEEE. This chain's CDR3 is CASSWTGAEAFF. CDR3 nucleotide sequence: TGTGCCAGCAGCTGGACAGGGGCGGAAGCTTTCTTT.

The gene calls are TRBV9 and TRBJ2-3; the match to TRBD1 covers 8 bases. Looked up from germline, CDR1 is SGDLS and CDR2 is YYNGEE. V shed 4 bases, J shed 5 bases, and the junction held 6 bases outside the gene matches. The CDR3 extends over 14 amino acids. CDR3 amino acids: CASSRTGRQDTQYF. The CDR3 DNA sequence: TGTGCCAGCAGCAGGACAGGGCGGCAAGATACGCAGTATTTT.

The rearrangement links TRBV28 to TRBJ2-7, with D maybe TRBD1 (6 bases). The V end lost 5 bases, the J end lost 3 bases, and 23 bases lay between the germline ends. The CDR3 totals 17 residues. CDR1 and CDR2 from the germline V gene are MDHEN and SYDVKM. CDR3 amino acids: CASSTLDSLLQDYEQYF. CDR3 sequence (DNA): TGTGCCAGCAGTACCCTGGACAGCCTCCTCCAAGACTACGAGCAGTACTTC. The whole variable domain, filled in from reference TRBV28 and TRBJ2-7, reads DVKVTQSSRYLVKRTGEKVFLECVQDMDHENMFWYRQDPGLGLRLIYFSYDVKMKEKGDIPEGYSVSREKKERFSLILESASTNQTSMYLCASSTLDSLLQDYEQYFGPGTRLTVT.